Listed here are 31 T cell receptor beta chains from one sample, sequenced in a study of T cell responses to AZD1222 COVID-19 vaccine (dated by TCRdb to the early 2020s). The library came from the immunoSEQ multiplex PCR assay. This immuneACCESS table, as held by TCRdb, lists in-frame sequences with V and J called but not all clones. Of the missing ones, under half trace to an unresolved V gene in checked studies; the others have no known cause. This sample gives about 24,000 clones in total; around 86% of them show up just once. The top ten hold more than 7.5% of the sample. The sample's time point label is to be understood as: about 28 days (+/-7) after the second vaccine dose. This material consisted of peripheral blood, taken 28 days after the second AZD1222 dose. The receptors were gathered from an adult who received the AZD1222 COVID-19 vaccine.

V is TRBV4-1 and J is TRBJ2-3, with 8 bases fitting TRBD1. This CDR3 comprises 15 residues. Germline CDR1 and CDR2: MGHRA and YSYEKL. The trim removed 0 bases at V and 7 bases at J, leaving 6 bases unmatched. The CDR3 DNA is TGCGCCAGCAGCCAAGATGTGGACAGGGTCTATACGCAGTATTTT. As protein: CASSQDVDRVYTQYF.

The rearrangement joins TRBV11-2 to TRBJ1-5; TRBD1 matches 9 bases. Germline CDR1 and CDR2: SGHAT and FQNNGV. The CDR3 spans 14 residues. J lost 5 bases, V lost 5 bases, and 4 bases had no gene match. The DNA for the CDR3 is TGTGCCAGCAGCCTTACAGGGGGCTATCAGCCCCAGCATTTT. Amino acids: CASSLTGGYQPQHF.

The V and J genes are TRBV10-2 and TRBJ1-3, with D possibly being TRBD1 (5 bases). This CDR3 region has 17 residues. The V gene lost 2 bases and the J gene lost 1 base, with 15 bases spanning the gap. Germline CDR1 and CDR2: WSHSY and SAAADI. The CDR3 nucleotides read TGCGCCAGCAGTGAGATAAGGTCAGGGACTTCTGGAAACACCATATATTTT. It is translated as CASSEIRSGTSGNTIYF.

This chain connects TRBV19 to TRBJ2-3; possibly TRBD1 for D (5 bases). The CDR3 has 12 residues. Germline V gene sequence: CDR1 LNHDA, CDR2 SQIVND (reference sequence). V lost 6 bases and J 6 bases, leaving 10 bases between the germline ends. The CDR3 DNA reads as TGTGCCAGTAGCAGGGTTTGGGATACGCAGTATTTT. Amino acids: CASSRVWDTQYF. The whole variable domain, remainder taken from reference TRBV19 and TRBJ2-3, is DGGITQSPKYLFRKEGQNVTLSCEQNLNHDAMYWYRQDPGQGLRLIYYSQIVNDFQKGDIAEGYSVSREKKESFPLTVTSAQKNPTAFYLCASSRVWDTQYFGPGTRLTVL.

This clone has only one observation. V usage is TRBV19 and J usage is TRBJ1-2; 10 bases align to TRBD1. The ends lost 4 bases at V and 8 bases at J; junction bases unmatched: 10. CDR3 length: 15 amino acids. CDR1 LNHDA and CDR2 SQIVND come from the germline V gene (reference sequence). The CDR3 spells CASSKPGQGRIGYTF. The CDR3 DNA reads as TGTGCCAGTAGTAAACCGGGACAGGGGCGTATCGGCTACACCTTC.

The CDR3 spells CAWGPYNQPQHF. In DNA, the CDR3 is TGTGCCTGGGGACCTTACAATCAGCCCCAGCATTTT. The rearrangement links TRBV30 to TRBJ1-5; D is undetermined. CDR1 and CDR2 from the germline V gene are GTSNPN and SVGIG (reference sequence). The V end was cut by 5 bases, the J end by 3 bases, with 8 bases between. This CDR3 is built from 12 residues.

CDR3 in amino acids: CASSLAYSRADEQFF. The CDR3 bases are TGCGCCAGCAGCTTGGCCTACTCACGGGCGGATGAGCAGTTCTTC. The rearrangement joins TRBV5-1 to TRBJ2-1; no clear D. V lost 0 bases to trimming and J lost 8 bases, with 15 bases between them. The CDR3 sequence is 15 residues long. Looked up from germline, CDR1 is SGHRS and CDR2 is YFSETQ.

The chain combines TRBV19 with TRBJ2-7; D call uncertain. The V end was cut by 3 bases, the J end by 2 bases, with 11 bases between. Germline CDR1 is LNHDA and CDR2 is SQIVND (reference sequence). The CDR3 runs to 14 residues. The CDR3 DNA is TGTGCCAGTAGTATCACAGCGAGGACCTACGAGCAGTACTTC. Amino acid sequence: CASSITARTYEQYF.

The sample holds a few counts of this clone. The chain is built from TRBV3-1 (or the pseudogene TRBV3-2) and TRBJ1-6; tentatively, D is TRBD1 (6 bases). Trimming stripped 5 bases from V and 11 bases from J, with 22 bases between. CDR1 is LGHDT and CDR2 is YNNKEL in the germline V gene (reference sequence). There are 16 residues in the CDR3. CDR3 DNA: TGTGCCAGCAGCGCCCTTTTGGGGACACTTGTTACACCCCTCCACTTT. It encodes CASSALLGTLVTPLHF.

This CDR3 reads CASSLSFGSNQPQHF. CDR3 sequence (DNA): TGTGCCAGCAGCTTATCGTTTGGGAGCAATCAGCCCCAGCATTTT. V is TRBV11-2 and J is TRBJ1-5; D is uncertain. Trimming shortened V by 2 bases and J by 1 base, and 9 bases separated the two germline ends. CDR1 and CDR2 (germline): SGHAT, FQNNGV. The CDR3 totals 15 residues.

This clone was seen just once. The chain employs TRBV19 and TRBJ2-3; D gene ambiguous. Trimming took 3 bases from V and 10 from J, leaving 17 bases between them. Germline V gene lookup returns CDR1 LNHDA and CDR2 SQIVND (reference sequence). The CDR3 is 14 amino acids. This CDR3 is CASSIGLLQVPQYF. As DNA, the CDR3 is TGTGCCAGTAGTATCGGTTTGCTCCAGGTCCCGCAGTATTTT.

This sequence joins TRBV9 and TRBJ1-2; tentatively, D is TRBD1 (5 bases). The ends were cut back, 3 bases at V and 8 bases at J, with 20 bases in the middle. Germline CDR1 is SGDLS and CDR2 is YYNGEE. This CDR3 is built from 15 residues. The CDR3 bases are TGTGCCAGCAGCGAGGGGCCTCGGAGATTCAGGGGCTACACCTTC. This gives the protein CASSEGPRRFRGYTF.

The gene calls are TRBV28 and TRBJ1-5; D call uncertain. Germline V gene data show CDR1 as MDHEN and CDR2 as SYDVKM. This CDR3 region has 12 residues. V was clipped by 10 bases and J by 11 bases, with 18 bases between them. The chain's CDR3 is CATLSHNWTQHF. In nucleotides, the CDR3 is TGTGCCACCCTTTCCCACAATTGGACCCAGCATTTT.

J is TRBJ1-5 and V is TRBV7-2, with D perhaps TRBD1 (5 bases). Trimming pared 6 bases from V and 6 bases from J, leaving 12 bases between. This CDR3 spans 13 amino acids. In germline, CDR1 is SGHTA, CDR2 FQGNSA. CDR3 amino acids: CASRRGGGQPQHF. For the CDR3, the DNA is TGTGCCAGCAGGCGTGGGGGGGGTCAGCCCCAGCATTTT.

The V and J genes are TRBV20-1 and TRBJ1-1, with unresolved D. V was trimmed by 5 bases and J by 4 bases, leaving 8 bases between them. Germline V gene sequence: CDR1 DFQATT, CDR2 SNEGSKA (reference sequence). The CDR3 covers 11 residues. The CDR3 DNA reads TGCAGTGCTGCCGGGTCCACTGAAGCTTTCTTT. Its protein is CSAAGSTEAFF.

V usage is TRBV5-1 and J usage is TRBJ1-4, with D uncertain. The CDR3 runs to 14 residues. The germline gives CDR1 SGHRS, CDR2 YFSETQ. The V gene lost 0 bases and the J gene lost 7 bases, with 10 bases spanning the gap. The DNA of the CDR3 is TGCGCCAGCAGCTTGGCGGCGGGAGGTGAAAAACTGTTTTTT. Amino acids: CASSLAAGGEKLFF.

V is TRBV6-1 and J is TRBJ2-7; 7 positions match TRBD1. The V gene's germline CDR1 is MNHNS and CDR2 SASEGT. The CDR3 totals 13 residues. The trim removed 5 bases at V and 3 bases at J, leaving 4 bases unmatched. The CDR3 here is CASSPYRGYEQYF. CDR3 DNA: TGTGCCAGCAGTCCGTACAGGGGCTACGAGCAGTACTTC.

The V call is TRBV7-2, the J call TRBJ1-4; 7 bases are a match to TRBD1. The CDR3 length is 15 residues. The J segment lost 6 bases and the V segment lost 0 bases, leaving 4 bases of the junction unmatched. The V gene's germline CDR1 is SGHTA and CDR2 FQGNSA. In DNA, the CDR3 is TGTGCCAGCAGCTTAGCAAGGGGGCGGGATGAAAAACTGTTTTTT. It encodes CASSLARGRDEKLFF.

This chain uses TRBV18 with TRBJ1-5, with 11 bases lining up with TRBD1. The CDR3 is 15 amino acids. The ends lost 5 bases at V and 5 bases at J; junction bases unmatched: 5. Germline V gene data show CDR1 as KGHSH and CDR2 as LQKENI. CDR3 in DNA: TGTGCCAGCTCATCCCGGGACAGGGGGGATCAGCCCCAGCATTTT. Translation gives CASSSRDRGDQPQHF.

This clone came up once. The chain is built from TRBV30 and TRBJ1-5; tentatively, D is TRBD1 (6 bases). Germline V gives CDR1 GTSNPN, CDR2 SVGIG (reference sequence). This CDR3 is 15 amino acids long. The V gene lost 4 bases and the J gene lost 6 bases, with 19 bases spanning the gap. CDR3 sequence: CAWTGEGYIGQPQHF. In DNA form, the CDR3 reads TGTGCCTGGACAGGGGAGGGGTACATAGGTCAGCCCCAGCATTTT.

This chain connects TRBV10-3 to TRBJ1-4; 11 nucleotides match TRBD1. The CDR3 runs to 16 residues. CDR1 is ENHRY and CDR2 is SYGVKD in the germline V gene. Trimming took 5 bases from V and 2 from J; bases not matched to a gene: 4. CDR3 coding DNA: TGTGCCATCAGTAAGGACAGGGGGCCGACTAATGAAAAACTGTTTTTT. Translated, it gives CAISKDRGPTNEKLFF.

The CDR3 reads CASTLGGAGSTEAFF. Written as DNA, the CDR3 is TGTGCCAGCACCCTGGGGGGGGCGGGGAGCACTGAAGCTTTCTTT. This chain uses TRBV28 with TRBJ1-1, with D possibly matching TRBD1 (6 bases). V was trimmed by 7 bases and J by 4 bases, leaving 19 bases between them. This CDR3 is 15 amino acids long. Per the germline V gene, CDR1 is MDHEN and CDR2 is SYDVKM.

The V call is TRBV6-1, the J call TRBJ2-5, with 9 bases aligning to TRBD2. With V trimmed by 1 base and J by 2 bases, 8 bases remained unmatched. This CDR3 spans 17 amino acids. Germline CDR1 reads MNHNS; CDR2 reads SASEGT. CDR3 DNA: TGTGCCAGCAGTGAAGGGAGTAGCGGGGGTCCTCAAGAGACCCAGTACTTC. Its translation is CASSEGSSGGPQETQYF.

The V gene is TRBV2, the J gene TRBJ1-5, with D perhaps TRBD1 (6 bases). Trimming left V 6 bases short and J 2 bases short, with 17 bases between. The CDR3 length is 16 residues. Germline V CDR1 and CDR2: SNHLY, FYNNEI. CDR3 in DNA: TGTGCCAGCAGGGCTTTACAGGGTTCGGGCAATCAGCCCCAGCATTTT. It yields the protein CASRALQGSGNQPQHF.

The V and J genes are TRBV11-2 and TRBJ1-5; TRBD1 aligns across 7 bases. Trimming cost V 1 base and J 8 bases; bases outside gene matches: 2. Germline CDR1 SGHAT, CDR2 FQNNGV. This CDR3 comprises 13 residues. In nucleotides, the CDR3 is TGTGCCAGCAGCTTAGGCCAGGGGGAGCCCCAGCATTTT. It yields the protein CASSLGQGEPQHF. Full variable domain (remainder filled in from reference TRBV11-2 and TRBJ1-5): EAGVAQSPRYKIIEKRQSVAFWCNPISGHATLYWYQQILGQGPKLLIQFQNNGVVDDSQLPKDRFSAERLKGVDSTLKIQPAKLEDSAVYLCASSLGQGEPQHFGDGTRLSIL.

V usage is TRBV28 and J usage is TRBJ1-4; D is unclear. The CDR3 is 14 amino acids. CDR1 is MDHEN and CDR2 is SYDVKM in the germline V gene. Trimming left V 3 bases short and J 5 bases short, with 10 bases between. Here the CDR3 DNA reads TGTGCCAGCAGTTTTGTGGGGAAGAATGAAAAACTGTTTTTT. Translated: CASSFVGKNEKLFF. Full variable domain (remainder filled in from reference TRBV28 and TRBJ1-4): DVKVTQSSRYLVKRTGEKVFLECVQDMDHENMFWYRQDPGLGLRLIYFSYDVKMKEKGDIPEGYSVSREKKERFSLILESASTNQTSMYLCASSFVGKNEKLFFGSGTQLSVL.

The sample holds a few counts of this clone. The genes are TRBV21-1 and TRBJ1-5. TRBV21-1 is a known pseudogene. The CDR3 is 15 amino acids. The CDR3 DNA reads as TGTGCCAGCAGCCCTCAGAGAAGGGGCAATCAGCCCCAGCATTTT. Translation gives CASSPQRRGNQPQHF.

This clone has just one count. The chain links TRBV2 to TRBJ2-1; D is unclear. V lost 4 bases to trimming and J lost 4 bases, with 11 bases between them. Germline CDR1 SNHLY, CDR2 FYNNEI. The CDR3 has 14 residues. CDR3 sequence (DNA): TGTGCCAGCAGTGTATCACTTTCATACAATGAGCAGTTCTTC. This encodes CASSVSLSYNEQFF.

The CDR3 nucleotides are TGTGCCAGCACGCTAGCGGGAGGGCCAGGCTACGAGCAGTACTTC. Residues: CASTLAGGPGYEQYF. V gene TRBV28 combines with J gene TRBJ2-7; 12 nucleotides align to TRBD2. CDR1 and CDR2 from the germline V gene are MDHEN and SYDVKM. Trimming at V came to 7 bases and at J to 3 bases, leaving 7 bases not matched to a gene. The CDR3 contains 15 residues.

The chain is built from TRBV18 and TRBJ2-5; D could derive from TRBD1 or TRBD2 (6 bases each). V lost 3 bases and J lost 5, with 19 bases in between. The CDR3 extends over 16 amino acids. The germline V gene has CDR1 KGHSH and CDR2 LQKENI. DNA of the CDR3: TGTGCCAGCTCACCCCAAGGGGGGATTGGAAGTGAGACCCAGTACTTC. Translated, it gives CASSPQGGIGSETQYF.

The count of this clone is one. V is TRBV10-3 and J is TRBJ1-2; no reliable D call. V lost 5 bases and J 8 bases, leaving 12 bases between the germline ends. This CDR3 has 12 residues. Germline V CDR1 and CDR2: ENHRY, SYGVKD. The chain's CDR3 is CAISSGPSGYTF. The CDR3 region has the DNA TGTGCCATCAGTTCTGGGCCTTCGGGCTACACCTTC.